These 3 T cell receptor beta chains share one sample of origin, sequenced in a study of blood T cell repertoires in COVID-19. Assay: immunoSEQ multiplex PCR; the TCRdb copy retains only in-frame clones and omits some. The sample has 150,000 or so clones; about four fifths are singletons. The specimen sequenced was peripheral blood. The receptor source for this set is a woman in her 70s with COVID-19, enrolled during active disease.

With regard to this clone: A junction end diverges from the germline sequence, so it may reflect a read error. The genes are TRBV3-1 (or the pseudogene TRBV3-2) and TRBJ2-5; no clear D. Germline V gene data show CDR1 as LGHDT and CDR2 as YNNKEL (reference sequence). The CDR3 length is 15 residues. CDR3 bases: TGTGCCAGCAGTCAAGATATTGGCACCCAAGAGACCCAGTACTTC. It translates to CASSQDIGTQETQYF.

The J gene is TRBJ1-2, the V gene TRBV27; possibly TRBD1 for D (6 bases). The CDR3 extends over 14 amino acids. From germline, CDR1 is MNHEY and CDR2 SMNVEV (reference sequence). Between the trimmed V and J ends, which lost 2 bases and 2 bases, there was a span of 9 bases. The CDR3 loop reads CASSLKGGNYGYTF. CDR3 DNA sequence: TGTGCCAGCAGTTTAAAGGGGGGGAACTATGGCTACACCTTC.

CDR3 DNA sequence: TGTGCCAGCAGTTTAACCGACACTGGTGGCTACACCTTC. Its translation: CASSLTDTGGYTF. The V and J genes are TRBV12-3 or TRBV12-4 and TRBJ1-2; D uncertain. Trimming took 2 bases from V and 7 from J, leaving 11 bases between them. The CDR3 is made up of 13 amino acids.